This TCR beta chain was sequenced during a study of T cells after yellow fever vaccination. Whole-study results and caveats: Only a minor proportion of clonotypes was detected across both CD4 and CD8 compartments. Clones that expanded after primary vaccination mostly reappeared after the booster (around 96% CD4, approximately 87% CD8). Abundant bulk-derived clonotypes could contaminate FACS-sorted repertoires.

Germline assignment: CDR1 KGHSH and CDR2 LQKENI. The CDR3 runs to 13 residues. Between the trimmed V and J ends, which lost 2 bases and 5 bases, there was a span of 10 bases. A universal primer site and UMIs were added as TCR cDNA was made by 5'RACE template switching. TCRdb re-called the 5' RACE reads through MiXCR, storing one row per CDR3 protein. The sample yields a few hundred thousand distinct CDR3 sequences, about 6% seen once. On this clonotype: Its matching antigen is unknown.

The receptor was isolated from a man aged 25-45 years who received the YFV17D yellow fever vaccine. The sequences come from PBMCs, collected 5 days after the yellow fever booster vaccination. This chain uses TRBV18 with TRBJ2-7, with D perhaps matching TRBD1 (5 bases). The CDR3: CASSPSGLDEQYF. The CDR3 region has the DNA TGTGCCAGCTCACCATCAGGGCTCGACGAGCAGTACTTC.